The 3 T cell receptor beta chains in this list originate from one sample, sequenced in a study of shared T cell receptors in the human thymus. Profiling relied on immunoSEQ multiplex PCR, and the TCRdb table lists in-frame clones only, not all of them. The repertoire has 700,000 or so clones, approximately 85% of them found once; the top ten carry around 0.0094%. The sample was also reused in another study, on human thymus T cells.

The sample consisted of thymocytes. These receptor sequences come from a girl less than two years old with a congenital heart defect.

The genes are TRBV28 and TRBJ1-2; the match to TRBD1 covers 8 bases. The CDR3 covers 16 residues. The V gene's germline CDR1 is MDHEN and CDR2 SYDVKM. After removal of 6 bases from V and 4 bases from J, the junction contained 13 bases not matched to a gene. For the CDR3, the DNA is TGTGCCAGCAGCTCACTGCACCGACAGGGGCGCTATGGCTACACCTTC. This translates into CASSSLHRQGRYGYTF.

This clone was recorded once. This chain joins TRBV11-2 and TRBJ1-6; TRBD1 matches at 9 bases. The CDR3 has 15 amino acids. Germline trimming cut 5 bases from V and 8 bases from J; bases unmatched to any gene: 7. Germline V CDR1 and CDR2: SGHAT, FQNNGV. The CDR3 bases are TGTGCCAGCAGCATCCGGGACAGGGAGGATTCACCCCTCCACTTT. Protein: CASSIRDREDSPLHF. Based on the CDR3 plus reference TRBV11-2 and TRBJ1-6, the full variable domain is EAGVAQSPRYKIIEKRQSVAFWCNPISGHATLYWYQQILGQGPKLLIQFQNNGVVDDSQLPKDRFSAERLKGVDSTLKIQPAKLEDSAVYLCASSIRDREDSPLHFGNGTRLTVT.

This chain connects TRBV7-8 to TRBJ2-2; 7 nucleotides line up with TRBD1. The CDR3 contains 18 residues. Germline V gives CDR1 SGHVS, CDR2 FQNEAQ. Unmatched junction bases numbered 16, after V lost 5 bases and J lost 4 bases. The CDR3 here is CASSPRTGRAVVTGELFF. The CDR3 DNA sequence: TGTGCCAGCAGCCCTCGGACAGGTCGGGCGGTGGTCACCGGGGAGCTGTTTTTT. The full variable domain, with the rest looked up from reference TRBV7-8 and TRBJ2-2, is GAGVSQSPRYKVAKRGQDVALRCDPISGHVSLFWYQQALGQGPEFLTYFQNEAQLDKSGLPSDRFFAERPEGSVSTLKIQRTQQEDSAVYLCASSPRTGRAVVTGELFFGEGSRLTVL.